This section outlines one T cell receptor (beta chain) sequence together with its context. Germline V lookup: CDR1 SGDLS, CDR2 YYNGEE. The CDR3 covers 15 residues. The ends were cut back, 3 bases at V and 2 bases at J, with 14 bases in the middle. Naive CD8 cells were CD45RO-negative, positively selected for CCR7, excluding terminally differentiated effector memory CD45RA+ cells. This sample stems from a study of shared clonotypes between healthy human individuals. In the study overall: The donor group consisted of a couple of women and three men, aged 18 to 49.

Method: immunoSEQ multiplex PCR; TCRdb's copy keeps in-frame clones and lacks some. This sample has about 680,000 clones, with 92% found just once. The sample taken for sequencing was naive CD8+ T cells sorted from blood. The receptor comes from a man aged 25 to 40 in good health. The chain links TRBV9 to TRBJ2-5; D could derive from TRBD1 or TRBD2 (7 bases each). CDR3 protein: CASSEGGGWQETQYF. Written as DNA, the CDR3 is TGTGCCAGCAGCGAGGGAGGGGGCTGGCAAGAGACCCAGTACTTC. Full variable domain (remainder filled in from reference TRBV9 and TRBJ2-5): DSGVTQTPKHLITATGQRVTLRCSPRSGDLSVYWYQQSLDQGLQFLIQYYNGEERAKGNILERFSAQQFPDLHSELNLSSLELGDSALYFCASSEGGGWQETQYFGPGTRLLVL.